These T cell receptor beta chains were read from a single sample in a study of OX40 agonist ivuxolimab in advanced cancers. Data came from immunoSEQ multiplex PCR; TCRdb stores just in-frame clones and leaves some out. The sample shows 25,000 to 30,000 clones, around 79% of them seen only once. Sequencing was performed on CD4+ or CD8+ T cells sorted from blood, taken in a trial of the OX40 agonist ivuxolimab. Receptors were obtained from an adult with an advanced solid tumor such as melanoma, head and neck, liver or kidney cancer. Each CDR3 is given with its conserved first and last residue. D genes are given only for firm matches. Only some rows state a clone size, as once, few, many or a class for expanded clones.

NA	15	TRBJ2-5	TRBV7-9	few	TGTGCCAGCAGCTTAACTACAGGAGACCAAGAGACCCAGTACTTC	CASSLTTGDQETQYF
NA	11	TRBJ2-1	TRBV30	NA	TGTGCCTGGAGCTACGAGAGGGAGCAGTTCTTC	CAWSYEREQFF
TRBD2	15	TRBJ2-1	TRBV6-6	NA	TGTGCCAGCAGTTACTTGGCGGGAGGCTACAATGAGCAGTTCTTC	CASSYLAGGYNEQFF
NA	19	TRBJ2-2	TRBV5-1	NA	TGCGCCAGCAGCTTGTTAATGAGGACAGCTATTTCGAACACCGGGGAGCTGTTTTTT	CASSLLMRTAISNTGELFF
TRBD1	14	TRBJ1-4	TRBV28	NA	TGTGCCAGCAGTTTGTACAGGGACAGTGAAAAACTGTTTTTT	CASSLYRDSEKLFF
TRBD2	14	TRBJ2-7	TRBV5-1	NA	TGCGCCAGCAGCTTTGGGGGAGGGCCCTACGAGCAGTACTTC	CASSFGGGPYEQYF
NA	14	TRBJ2-7	TRBV7-9	NA	TGTGCCAGCAGCTTAACTGCGGTAACCTACGAGCAGTACTTC	CASSLTAVTYEQYF
TRBD2	15	TRBJ2-3	TRBV27	NA	TGTGCCAGCAGTTTCCTAGCGGGATCCACAGATACGCAGTATTTT	CASSFLAGSTDTQYF
NA	13	TRBJ2-7	TRBV29-1	NA	TGCAGCGCCTGGGTAACGACAAGCTACGAGCAGTACTTC	CSAWVTTSYEQYF
NA	15	TRBJ1-1	TRBV28	once	TGTGCCAGCAGTAGCCTTTGGACGGAAGACATTGAAGCTTTCTTT	CASSSLWTEDIEAFF
NA	18	TRBJ2-3	TRBV14	NA	TGTGCCAGCAGCCAAGATTTTCCCGGGACCCTCGGGACAGATACGCAGTATTTT	CASSQDFPGTLGTDTQYF
TRBD1	16	TRBJ1-1	TRBV25-1	NA	TGTGCCAGCAGTGAGATAGAGAACAGGGGGAACACTGAAGCTTTCTTT	CASSEIENRGNTEAFF
TRBD1	14	TRBJ1-1	TRBV15	few	TGTGCCACCAGCAGAGACAGGGGGCCATCTGAAGCTTTCTTT	CATSRDRGPSEAFF
NA	13	TRBJ2-7	TRBV13	few	TGTGCCAGCAGCCAGCCGGGGCATTACGAGCAGTACTTC	CASSQPGHYEQYF
TRBD1	19	TRBJ1-1	TRBV5-6	NA	TGTGCCAGCAGCTTGGAAAGGACAGGGATTAACCCAGAGAACACTGAAGCTTTCTTT	CASSLERTGINPENTEAFF
NA	15	TRBJ2-3	TRBV29-1	NA	TGCAGCGTGGCTGGACGAGCCCAAAGCGAGGATACGCAGTATTTT	CSVAGRAQSEDTQYF
NA	14	TRBJ1-5	TRBV6-1	NA	TGTGCCAGCAGTGATGGGGTTCAGAATCAGCCCCAGCATTTT	CASSDGVQNQPQHF
TRBD1	16	TRBJ2-1	TRBV19	NA	TGTGCCAGTAGCCCGCTGTGGGGACAGGTCGGTATGTGGCAGTTCTTC	CASSPLWGQVGMWQFF
NA	11	TRBJ2-1	TRBV30	NA	TGTGCCTGGGGCGATTACAATGAGCAGTTCTTC	CAWGDYNEQFF
NA	15	TRBJ2-2	TRBV23-1	NA	TGCGCCAGCACCTCAGGGGACCGCGACACCGGGGAGCTGTTTTTT	CASTSGDRDTGELFF
NA	12	TRBJ2-1	TRBV10-2	NA	TGCGCCAGCAGTGAGCCCTACCTTGAGCAGTTCTTC	CASSEPYLEQFF
NA	16	TRBJ1-1	TRBV9	few	TGTGCCAGCAGCGTGGAGGGCGGGTTGGGGAACACTGAAGCTTTCTTT	CASSVEGGLGNTEAFF
NA	14	TRBJ2-3	TRBV2	NA	TGTGCCAGCAGTAGTAAAGGGGACACAGATACGCAGTATTTT	CASSSKGDTDTQYF
NA	15	TRBJ2-7	TRBV6-1	NA	TGTGCCAGCAGTGACCATGGGGACCCCAGCCTCGAGCAGTACTTC	CASSDHGDPSLEQYF
TRBD2	19	TRBJ2-2	TRBV7-9	NA	TGTGCCAGCAGCTTCCCCGGGACTAGCGGGGGGGCCCTCACCGGGGAGCTGTTTTTT	CASSFPGTSGGALTGELFF
NA	15	TRBJ2-3	TRBV5-8	NA	TGTGCCAGCAGCTTCACTTTAGCGGCAACAGATACGCAGTATTTT	CASSFTLAATDTQYF
NA	15	TRBJ2-1	TRBV28	NA	TGTGCCAGCAGTCCTGGGGATCGGTACTACAATGAGCAGTTCTTC	CASSPGDRYYNEQFF
NA	15	TRBJ2-1	TRBV7-9	once	TGTGCCAGCAGCGCACCCCTTCCTCCGGGCAATGAGCAGTTCTTC	CASSAPLPPGNEQFF
TRBD1	16	TRBJ1-2	TRBV10-1	once	TGCGCCAGCTGGGGACAGGGGAAAACGGGGGAGTATGGCTACACCTTC	CASWGQGKTGEYGYTF
NA	15	TRBJ2-1	TRBV5-6	NA	TGTGCCAGCAGCTGGTATGTGCGGGATTTAATTGAGCAGTTCTTC	CASSWYVRDLIEQFF
NA	15	TRBJ2-7	TRBV5-8	NA	TGTGCCAGCAGCTTATTGACAGGTCTCTCCTACGAGCAGTACTTC	CASSLLTGLSYEQYF
TRBD2	16	TRBJ2-3	TRBV9	NA	TGTGCCAGCAGCGACCAGCGGGGGCCTATCCCAGATACGCAGTATTTT	CASSDQRGPIPDTQYF
NA	13	TRBJ2-7	TRBV6-1	NA	TGTGCCAGCAGCCAGCCCCCGCCCTACGAGCAGTACTTC	CASSQPPPYEQYF
TRBD2	15	TRBJ2-7	TRBV15	NA	TGTGCCACCAGCGGGGCTAGCGGGGGAACCTACGAGCAGTACTTC	CATSGASGGTYEQYF
NA	16	TRBJ1-2	TRBV7-9	NA	TGTGCCAGCAGCCCACCCGGGGAGGGAGTTAACTATGGCTACACCTTC	CASSPPGEGVNYGYTF
NA	18	TRBJ2-7	TRBV21-1	NA	TGTGCCAGCAGCAAAAAAGCCCAAAGGACAGAGCGAGACTACGAGCAGTACTTC	CASSKKAQRTERDYEQYF
NA	18	TRBJ2-4	TRBV10-3	NA	TGTGCCATCAGTGACCCCGGAGGGAATCTTGGGGCCAAAAACATTCAGTACTTC	CAISDPGGNLGAKNIQYF